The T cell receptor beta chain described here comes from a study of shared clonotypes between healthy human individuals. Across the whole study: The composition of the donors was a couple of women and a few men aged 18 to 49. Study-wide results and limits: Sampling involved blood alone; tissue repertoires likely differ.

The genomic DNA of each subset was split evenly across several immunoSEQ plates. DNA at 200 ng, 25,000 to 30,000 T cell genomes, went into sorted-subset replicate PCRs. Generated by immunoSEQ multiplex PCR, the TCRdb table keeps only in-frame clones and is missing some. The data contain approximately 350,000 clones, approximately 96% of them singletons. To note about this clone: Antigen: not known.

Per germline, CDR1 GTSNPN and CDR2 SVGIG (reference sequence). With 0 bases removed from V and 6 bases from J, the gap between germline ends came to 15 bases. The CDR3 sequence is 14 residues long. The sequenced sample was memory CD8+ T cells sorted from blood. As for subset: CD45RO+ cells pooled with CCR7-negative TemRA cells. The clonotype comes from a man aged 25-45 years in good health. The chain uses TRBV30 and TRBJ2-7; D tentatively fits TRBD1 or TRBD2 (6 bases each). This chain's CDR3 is CAWSVGGGRGEQYF. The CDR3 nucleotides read TGTGCCTGGAGTGTAGGGGGAGGCCGGGGCGAGCAGTACTTC.